The next 21 T cell receptor beta chains were all read from a single sample in a study of early T cells in non-severe SARS-CoV-2 infection (dated by TCRdb to about 2021). Preparation of the library involved 5' RACE. The sample was run on a NextSeq 500. TCRdb's own reprocessing of the public reads used fastp at Q25 and MiXCR and kept productive beta chains. Rows matching on CDR3 protein sequence are summarized as one entry with the most common DNA and genes. Present in this sample are approximately 32,000 distinct CDR3 sequences, almost 6% of which were seen just once. 7.6% of the sample is taken by the ten largest. Sequenced: whole blood. The receptors stem from an adult who was a healthcare worker with PCR-confirmed SARS-CoV-2 infection or an uninfected control (not recorded which).

This clonotype was recorded many times. The rearrangement links TRBV5-1 to TRBJ2-7; 7 nucleotides line up with TRBD2. Germline V CDR1 and CDR2: SGHRS, YFSETQ. J gave up 2 bases and V 4 bases, and 9 bases lay outside the gene matches. The CDR3 length is 15 residues. The CDR3 loop reads CASSIQGGMTYEQYF. The CDR3 DNA is TGCGCCAGCAGCATCCAGGGAGGGATGACCTACGAGCAGTACTTC.

This clonotype was detected many times. This chain joins TRBV7-2 and TRBJ2-5; D is unclear. This CDR3 spans 13 amino acids. Germline lookup yields CDR1 SGHTA and CDR2 FQGNSA. V gave up 5 bases and J gave up 4 bases, with 11 bases separating them. The CDR3 coding sequence is TGTGCCAGCAGCATCAGGACGGGAGAGACCCAGTACTTC. Its protein product is CASSIRTGETQYF.

This clonotype was recorded many times. The J gene is TRBJ2-7, the V gene TRBV29-1, with no clear D. The CDR3 sequence is 12 residues long. V lost 4 bases and J lost 7, with 14 bases in between. The germline CDR1 and CDR2 sequences are SQVTM and ANQGSEA. This CDR3 reads CSVGFPAEEQYF. The CDR3 DNA sequence: TGCAGCGTTGGCTTTCCGGCGGAGGAGCAGTACTTC.

This clonotype occurred many times. The V call is TRBV12-3 or TRBV12-4, the J call TRBJ1-2; possible D gene TRBD1, 5 bases. V lost 2 bases and J lost 4, with 14 bases in between. This CDR3 has 15 residues. For the CDR3, the DNA is TGTGCCAGCAGTTTAATGCAGGGAGCAGGCTATGGCTACACCTTC. It translates to CASSLMQGAGYGYTF.

This clonotype showed up many times. The chain links TRBV15 to TRBJ2-7; D gene unclear. This CDR3 region has 12 residues. The V gene's germline CDR1 is LNHNV and CDR2 YYDKDF (reference sequence). V shed 3 bases and J shed 7 bases, with 10 bases lying between them. For the CDR3, the DNA is TGTGCCACCAGCAGTGCGTTCGGGGAGCAGTACTTC. This codes for CATSSAFGEQYF.

The chain carries TRBV7-9 and TRBJ2-7; tentatively, D is TRBD1 (6 bases). V dropped 6 bases and J dropped 2 bases, with 17 bases sitting between them. The CDR3 sequence is 15 residues long. CDR1 and CDR2 (germline): SEHNR, FQNEAQ (reference sequence). The CDR3: CASSLMADRPYEQYF. The CDR3 DNA follows: TGTGCCAGCAGTCTCATGGCGGACAGACCCTACGAGCAGTACTTC.

This clonotype was seen at least ten times. The genes are TRBV29-1 and TRBJ1-1, with D possibly matching TRBD1 (5 bases). Trimming stripped 5 bases from V and 1 base from J, with 11 bases between. CDR1 and CDR2 (germline): SQVTM, ANQGSEA. CDR3 length: 13 amino acids. The CDR3 nucleotides read TGCAGCGTTCAAACCGACAGGAACACTGAAGCTTTCTTT. It yields the protein CSVQTDRNTEAFF. Full variable domain (missing parts from reference TRBV29-1 and TRBJ1-1): SAVISQKPSRDICQRGTSLTIQCQVDSQVTMMFWYRQQPGQSLTLIATANQGSEATYESGFVIDKFPISRPNLTFSTLTVSNMSPEDSSIYLCSVQTDRNTEAFFGQGTRLTVV.

This clonotype came up many times. The rearrangement uses TRBV12-3 or TRBV12-4 and TRBJ2-5; D is unresolved. The V gene lost 6 bases and the J gene lost 2 bases, with 16 bases spanning the gap. The CDR3 is made up of 15 amino acids. In DNA form, the CDR3 reads TGTGCCAGCAGCAACTCACCTAACTTACAAGAGACCCAGTACTTC. Encoded protein: CASSNSPNLQETQYF.

This clonotype was detected ten times or more. The chain is built from TRBV6-6 and TRBJ1-2; D unresolved. Germline V lookup: CDR1 MNHNY, CDR2 SVGAGI (reference sequence). Trimming took 0 bases from V and 3 from J, leaving 11 bases between them. The CDR3 is 15 amino acids. The DNA for the CDR3 is TGTGCCAGCAGTTACTCGGGTCGGGAGTACTATGGCTACACCTTC. Its protein product is CASSYSGREYYGYTF.

This clonotype was seen at least ten times. The rearrangement joins TRBV12-3 or TRBV12-4 to TRBJ1-6, with 7 positions matching TRBD1. Trimming took 5 bases from V and 9 from J; bases not matched to a gene: 13. This CDR3 contains 16 residues. As DNA, the CDR3 is TGTGCCAGCAGTCCCGGGGGAGGGGGCGCAGGTTCACCCCTCCACTTT. This sequence encodes CASSPGGGGAGSPLHF.

This clonotype has ten or more counts. The J gene is TRBJ1-1, the V gene TRBV5-1; D might be TRBD1 (5 bases). Trimming took 2 bases from V and 4 from J, leaving 15 bases between them. The CDR3 contains 15 residues. Germline lookup yields CDR1 SGHRS and CDR2 YFSETQ. The CDR3 DNA reads TGCGCCAGCAGCTTAAAAGTCGGGGGTGGCACTGAAGCTTTCTTT. It encodes CASSLKVGGGTEAFF.

The chain links TRBV29-1 to TRBJ1-1, with D hard to call. V was cut by 3 bases and J by 0 bases, with 8 bases left in between. The CDR3 has 13 residues. Germline V gene data show CDR1 as SQVTM and CDR2 as ANQGSEA. CDR3 sequence reads: CSVEIVMNTEAFF. Here the CDR3 DNA reads TGCAGCGTTGAGATAGTTATGAACACTGAAGCTTTCTTT.

This clonotype has at least ten counts. The chain combines TRBV5-6 with TRBJ1-2; tentative D call: TRBD1 (5 bases). This CDR3 contains 15 residues. Trimming stripped 4 bases from V and 4 bases from J, with 17 bases between. Germline V gene data show CDR1 as SGHDT and CDR2 as YYEEEE. CDR3 in amino acids: CASSGPGPIGYGYTF. The CDR3 bases are TGTGCCAGCAGCGGACCGGGACCCATCGGCTATGGCTACACCTTC.

This clonotype was detected many times. J is TRBJ2-1 and V is TRBV6-5, with 7 positions matching TRBD1. Germline V gene sequence: CDR1 MNHEY, CDR2 SVGAGI. The CDR3 is 11 residues long. Trimming cost V 10 bases and J 6 bases; bases outside gene matches: 3. This CDR3 is CATQGFNEQFF. In nucleotides, the CDR3 is TGTGCCACACAGGGGTTCAATGAGCAGTTCTTC.

In this sample, this clonotype turned up a few times. The rearrangement uses TRBV29-1 and TRBJ2-7; a possible D gene is TRBD1 (6 bases). The CDR3 is 12 amino acids. CDR1 is SQVTM and CDR2 is ANQGSEA in the germline V gene. The V end lost 7 bases, the J end lost 2 bases, and 12 bases lay between the germline ends. This CDR3 is CSAEDSPYEQYF. As DNA, the CDR3 is TGCAGCGCTGAGGACAGTCCCTACGAGCAGTACTTC.

This clonotype is deemed medium-sized. This chain connects TRBV6-5 to TRBJ1-1; D remains ambiguous. With 6 bases removed from V and 1 base from J, the gap between germline ends came to 12 bases. The CDR3 consists of 14 residues. Per germline, CDR1 MNHEY and CDR2 SVGAGI. The CDR3 is CASRPTSENTEAFF. The CDR3 nucleotides read TGTGCCAGCAGGCCTACATCGGAGAACACTGAAGCTTTCTTT.

At least ten counts were recorded for this clonotype. The chain links TRBV7-2 to TRBJ1-3; D uncertain. The CDR3 has 15 amino acids. V was cut by 0 bases and J by 0 bases, with 6 bases left in between. Germline V gene sequence: CDR1 SGHTA, CDR2 FQGNSA. The CDR3 nucleotides are TGTGCCAGCAGCTTAGCGCAGGTCTCTGGAAACACCATATATTTT. Amino acids: CASSLAQVSGNTIYF.

Many counts were recorded for this clonotype. The V gene is TRBV27, the J gene TRBJ1-6; maybe TRBD1 (6 bases). CDR3 size: 15 residues. V was cut by 7 bases and J by 10 bases, with 20 bases left in between. Germline CDR1 is MNHEY and CDR2 is SMNVEV (reference sequence). This CDR3 reads CASTSITGLGSPLHF. CDR3 DNA sequence: TGTGCCAGCACCTCCATCACAGGGTTAGGATCACCCCTCCACTTT.

This clonotype was counted many times. The rearrangement links TRBV6-5 to TRBJ2-2, with 7 nucleotides matching TRBD2. The CDR3 is 15 residues long. Germline CDR1 reads MNHEY; CDR2 reads SVGAGI. The junction had 10 bases not matched to a gene; V was cut back by 6 bases and J by 6 bases. The CDR3, as DNA: TGTGCCAGCAGCCGACCGACTAGCAAGTCCGGGGAGCTGTTTTTT. It codes for CASSRPTSKSGELFF.

There are many counts of this clonotype. V and J are TRBV24-1 and TRBJ2-1; TRBD2 aligns across 11 bases. The germline gives CDR1 KGHDR, CDR2 SFDVKD. This CDR3 has 18 amino acids. Trimming at V came to 4 bases and at J to 1 base, leaving 8 bases not matched to a gene. The CDR3 is CATSDPGLAERSYNEQFF. The CDR3 bases are TGTGCCACCAGTGACCCGGGACTAGCGGAAAGGTCCTACAATGAGCAGTTCTTC.

This clonotype showed up many times. V gene TRBV6-5 combines with J gene TRBJ2-5; no clear D. From germline, CDR1 is MNHEY and CDR2 SVGAGI. The ends were cut back, 8 bases at V and 2 bases at J, with 15 bases in the middle. CDR3 length: 14 residues. In nucleotides, the CDR3 is TGTGCCAGCGCAGTTACGTACCTACAAGAGACCCAGTACTTC. This encodes CASAVTYLQETQYF.